The 5 T cell receptor beta chains below come from one sample, sequenced in a study of OX40 agonist ivuxolimab in advanced cancers. Produced via immunoSEQ multiplex PCR; TCRdb's table is partial and in-frame only. The sample has about 41,000 clones, approximately 89% seen once. The source material was CD4+ or CD8+ T cells sorted from blood, sampled in a trial of the OX40 agonist ivuxolimab. The source is an adult with an advanced solid tumor such as melanoma, head and neck, liver or kidney cancer.

The chain combines TRBV28 with TRBJ2-5, with D perhaps matching TRBD1 (5 bases). Germline CDR1 reads MDHEN; CDR2 reads SYDVKM. With 0 bases removed from V and 3 bases from J, the gap between germline ends came to 5 bases. The length of the CDR3 is 13 residues. The CDR3 loop reads CASSLWTEETQYF. CDR3 DNA sequence: TGTGCCAGCAGTTTATGGACAGAAGAGACCCAGTACTTC.

This chain uses TRBV5-1 with TRBJ2-7, with 8 bases lining up with TRBD1. This CDR3 comprises 17 residues. J lost 0 bases, V lost 0 bases, and 8 bases had no gene match. CDR1 is SGHRS, CDR2 YFSETQ, per germline. The DNA for the CDR3 is TGCGCCAGCAGCTTGGGCGCAGGGGGCATAAGCTCCTACGAGCAGTACTTC. Translated, it gives CASSLGAGGISSYEQYF.

This chain joins TRBV27 and TRBJ2-1, with 8 bases matching TRBD2. The CDR3 is 15 amino acids. CDR1 is MNHEY and CDR2 is SMNVEV in the germline V gene (reference sequence). The V and J ends lost 7 bases and 2 bases, in that order; junction bases with no gene match: 7. The CDR3, as DNA: TGTGCCAGCACCCAAGGACTAGCCACCTACAATGAGCAGTTCTTC. Its protein is CASTQGLATYNEQFF.

This chain links TRBV27 with TRBJ2-2; D call uncertain. The germline V and J ends were trimmed by 4 bases and 3 bases, with 15 bases remaining between them. There are 16 residues in the CDR3. Germline V gene sequence: CDR1 MNHEY, CDR2 SMNVEV (reference sequence). The CDR3 DNA is TGTGCCAGCAGTTCCCTCGACACGTTGGACACCGGGGAGCTGTTTTTT. Encoded protein: CASSSLDTLDTGELFF.

This chain connects TRBV7-9 to TRBJ2-7; D remains unclear. Trimming stripped 7 bases from V and 1 base from J, with 14 bases between. This CDR3 spans 14 amino acids. Per germline, CDR1 SEHNR and CDR2 FQNEAQ (reference sequence). The CDR3 DNA is TGTGCCAGCACCGACTTAGCCGGATCCTACGAGCAGTACTTC. Translation: CASTDLAGSYEQYF.